What follows are 22 T cell receptor beta chains derived from one specimen sequenced in a study of regulatory T cells in long-lasting Graves disease. Time point meaning: newly diagnosed GD, antithyroid drugs for less than 3 months. The TCR library was made from RNA that had been extracted from PBMCs in TRIzol. Relying on iRepertoire HTBI primers and Arm-PCR of CDR3 regions, the team built TCR beta libraries. TCRdb called the multiplex PCR reads again in MiXCR, with one record for every CDR3 protein. The table includes 400,000 to 500,000 distinct CDR3 sequences, about 17% detected once. The same data also contributed to another study, on T cells in Graves' hyperthyroidism and ophthalmopathy.

Sequencing was performed on peripheral blood mononuclear cells (PBMCs), taken at new diagnosis, from a patient treated with antithyroid drugs. The receptors derive from a woman under 30 with Graves disease.

Ten or more counts support this clonotype. The chain combines TRBV7-2 with TRBJ1-1; 10 positions match TRBD1. The CDR3 is 14 amino acids. Germline assignment: CDR1 SGHTA and CDR2 FQGNSA. V was pared by 5 bases and J by 4 bases, with 4 bases of the junction left unmatched. CDR3 sequence: CASSPRTGGTEAFF. In DNA form, the CDR3 reads TGTGCCAGCAGCCCGCGGACAGGGGGCACTGAAGCTTTCTTT.

This clonotype occurred many times. The chain couples TRBV7-8 to TRBJ2-7, with 7 bases that match TRBD2. This CDR3 contains 15 residues. V shed 5 bases, J shed 0 bases, and the junction held 7 bases outside the gene matches. Germline-derived CDR1 and CDR2 are SGHVS and FQNEAQ. The CDR3 nucleotides read TGTGCCAGCAGCATCGGGAGGATTTCCTCCTACGAGCAGTACTTC. Translating gives CASSIGRISSYEQYF.

The CDR3 DNA reads TGCAGCGTTGGGACAGAGGGACTTTCCAGAGGGGGGCAGTACTTC. Translated, it gives CSVGTEGLSRGGQYF. The chain uses TRBV29-1 and TRBJ2-7; D possibly uses TRBD1 or TRBD2 (6 bases each). CDR1 is SQVTM, CDR2 ANQGSEA, per germline. V was cut by 4 bases and J by 9 bases, with 25 bases left in between. The CDR3 is 15 residues long.

The J gene is TRBJ2-1, the V gene TRBV2; possible D gene TRBD2, 5 bases. The CDR3 runs 13 residues. In germline, CDR1 is SNHLY, CDR2 FYNNEI. Trimming removed 5 bases from V and 8 bases from J, with 13 bases in between. The CDR3, as DNA: TGTGCCAGCAGTCGGCCTAGCTCCGATGAGCAGTTCTTC. It is translated as CASSRPSSDEQFF.

This clonotype occurred many times. This chain joins TRBV3-1 and TRBJ2-1; D remains ambiguous. Germline V gives CDR1 LGHDT, CDR2 YNNKEL (reference sequence). The CDR3 consists of 13 residues. V lost 2 bases, J lost 4 bases, and 6 bases lay in between. CDR3 residues: CASSQKAYNEQFF. The CDR3 bases are TGTGCCAGCAGCCAAAAGGCTTACAATGAGCAGTTCTTC.

This clonotype has ten or more counts. V usage is TRBV7-2 and J usage is TRBJ2-1; 8 nucleotides align to TRBD2. Germline V lookup: CDR1 SGHTA, CDR2 FQGNSA. The CDR3 has 12 residues. After removal of 4 bases from V and 7 bases from J, the junction contained 0 bases not matched to a gene. The CDR3 loop reads CASSSSGNEQFF. CDR3 bases: TGTGCCAGCAGCTCTAGCGGGAATGAGCAGTTCTTC. The whole variable domain, remainder taken from reference TRBV7-2 and TRBJ2-1, is GAGVSQSPSNKVTEKGKDVELRCDPISGHTALYWYRQSLGQGLEFLIYFQGNSAPDKSGLPSDRFSAERTGGSVSTLTIQRTQQEDSAVYLCASSSSGNEQFFGPGTRLTVL.

This clonotype was detected ten times or more. V and J are TRBV20-1 and TRBJ2-4; perhaps TRBD2 as D (5 bases). The CDR3 sequence is 13 residues long. Germline CDR1 DFQATT, CDR2 SNEGSKA (reference sequence). Trimming stripped 8 bases from V and 11 bases from J, with 22 bases between. For the CDR3, the DNA is TGCAGTCCGTACCTGGCGGGTTCGGGTTTTCAGTACTTC. This codes for CSPYLAGSGFQYF.

This clonotype has at least ten counts. This sequence joins TRBV28 and TRBJ1-5; no clear D gene. Trimming removed 2 bases from V and 10 bases from J, with 9 bases in between. Germline assignment: CDR1 MDHEN and CDR2 SYDVKM. This CDR3 contains 12 residues. CDR3 loop: CASSLRPEPQHF. The DNA of the CDR3 is TGTGCCAGCAGTTTACGGCCGGAACCCCAGCATTTT.

The chain carries TRBV20-1 and TRBJ2-7, with 12 bases identical to TRBD2. Germline V gene data show CDR1 as DFQATT and CDR2 as SNEGSKA (reference sequence). The CDR3 spans 15 residues. After removal of 6 bases from V and 0 bases from J, the junction contained 6 bases not matched to a gene. The CDR3 coding sequence is TGCAGTGCGGGAACTAGCGGGAGGACCTCCTACGAGCAGTACTTC. It encodes CSAGTSGRTSYEQYF.

This clonotype came up many times. CDR3 loop: CASSSRVGEKLFF. As DNA, the CDR3 is TGTGCCAGCAGTTCGAGGGTCGGCGAAAAACTGTTTTTT. This chain uses TRBV6-2 or TRBV6-3 with TRBJ1-4; D call uncertain. The CDR3 length is 13 residues. Trimming shortened V by 4 bases and J by 8 bases, and 11 bases separated the two germline ends. The germline V gene has CDR1 MNHEY and CDR2 SVGEGT.

This clonotype has at least ten counts. The rearrangement uses TRBV20-1 and TRBJ2-7, with D possibly being TRBD2 (5 bases). The CDR3 runs 14 residues. CDR1 DFQATT and CDR2 SNEGSKA come from the germline V gene (reference sequence). CDR3 amino acids: CRPTSGELSYEQYF. CDR3 DNA: TGCAGGCCCACTTCCGGGGAGTTATCCTACGAGCAGTACTTC.

This clonotype has ten or more counts. J is TRBJ2-7 and V is TRBV28; a weak D match, TRBD1 (6 bases). V shed 1 base and J shed 4 bases, with 14 bases lying between them. In germline, CDR1 is MDHEN, CDR2 SYDVKM. The CDR3 contains 15 residues. The CDR3 region has the DNA TGTGCCAGCAGTTTATACCGGGACACGGGGTACGAGCAGTACTTC. Translating it yields CASSLYRDTGYEQYF. The whole variable domain, filled in from reference TRBV28 and TRBJ2-7, reads DVKVTQSSRYLVKRTGEKVFLECVQDMDHENMFWYRQDPGLGLRLIYFSYDVKMKEKGDIPEGYSVSREKKERFSLILESASTNQTSMYLCASSLYRDTGYEQYFGPGTRLTVT.

In its sample, this clonotype was seen a few times. The chain combines TRBV28 with TRBJ1-5; 8 bases are shared with TRBD1. Germline V gene sequence: CDR1 MDHEN, CDR2 SYDVKM. This CDR3 region has 16 residues. With 5 bases clipped from V and 0 bases from J, the junction kept 6 bases outside the gene matches. The CDR3 here is CASSTDRDNSNQPQHF. As DNA, the CDR3 is TGTGCCAGCAGTACGGACAGGGACAATAGCAATCAGCCCCAGCATTTT.

The rearrangement uses TRBV9 and TRBJ2-3; D may be TRBD2 (5 bases). Germline-derived CDR1 and CDR2 are SGDLS and YYNGEE. The CDR3 extends over 15 amino acids. Trimming stripped 2 bases from V and 2 bases from J, with 12 bases between. CDR3 sequence (DNA): TGTGCCAGCAGCGTCCCCGCGGACTCCACAGATACGCAGTATTTT. This translates into CASSVPADSTDTQYF.

This clonotype has more than one count but fewer than ten. This sequence joins TRBV5-1 and TRBJ2-5, with D hard to call. Trimming took 1 base from V and 1 from J, leaving 11 bases between them. The V gene's germline CDR1 is SGHRS and CDR2 YFSETQ. The CDR3 runs to 15 residues. CDR3: CASSLIPGTQETQYF. The CDR3 coding sequence is TGCGCCAGCAGCTTGATTCCGGGTACCCAAGAGACCCAGTACTTC.

This chain joins TRBV7-9 and TRBJ1-3; no firm D call. The CDR3 sequence is 14 residues long. Germline CDR1 reads SEHNR; CDR2 reads FQNEAQ (reference sequence). Trimming pared 1 base from V and 1 base from J, leaving 5 bases between. In DNA form, the CDR3 reads TGTGCCAGCAGCTTAGACAGATCTGGAAACACCATATATTTT. Protein: CASSLDRSGNTIYF. Complete variable domain (other parts from reference TRBV7-9 and TRBJ1-3): DTGVSQNPRHKITKRGQNVTFRCDPISEHNRLYWYRQTLGQGPEFLTYFQNEAQLEKSRLLSDRFSAERPKGSFSTLEIQRTEQGDSAMYLCASSLDRSGNTIYFGEGSWLTVV.

This clonotype was seen more than once but under ten times. The rearrangement links TRBV30 to TRBJ2-7, with D tentatively TRBD2 (5 bases). The germline V and J ends were trimmed by 3 bases and 2 bases, with 17 bases remaining between them. The CDR3 has 15 residues. The germline V gene has CDR1 GTSNPN and CDR2 SVGIG (reference sequence). CDR3 nucleotide sequence: TGTGCCTGGAGCCTGGACTCCCACGGCACCTACGAGCAGTACTTC. It encodes CAWSLDSHGTYEQYF.

This chain uses TRBV6-1 with TRBJ1-4; 12 nucleotides agree with TRBD1. The trim removed 6 bases at V and 5 bases at J, leaving 7 bases unmatched. The CDR3 runs 16 residues. Germline CDR1 MNHNS, CDR2 SASEGT. The CDR3 here is CASSGTGGAGNEKLFF. The DNA of the CDR3 is TGTGCCAGCAGCGGGACAGGGGGCGCGGGAAATGAAAAACTGTTTTTT.

A few counts support this clonotype. The gene calls are TRBV7-9 and TRBJ2-7; tentatively, D is TRBD2 (6 bases). The germline CDR1 and CDR2 sequences are SEHNR and FQNEAQ (reference sequence). The V gene lost 4 bases and the J gene lost 3 bases, with 16 bases spanning the gap. The CDR3 is 15 amino acids. CDR3 in amino acids: CASSSPGLFVYEQYF. CDR3 coding DNA: TGTGCCAGCAGCTCTCCGGGACTTTTTGTCTACGAGCAGTACTTC.

A few counts support this clonotype. V usage is TRBV28 and J usage is TRBJ1-2, with unresolved D. V gave up 5 bases and J gave up 4 bases, with 23 bases separating them. Germline V gives CDR1 MDHEN, CDR2 SYDVKM. This CDR3 contains 17 residues. Here the CDR3 DNA reads TGTGCCAGCAGTGGCAAGGAGGGTGGGCGGTTTTTCTATGGCTACACCTTC. Protein sequence: CASSGKEGGRFFYGYTF.

This clonotype was detected a few times. The J gene is TRBJ2-7, the V gene TRBV30; D perhaps matches TRBD1 (6 bases). This CDR3 is built from 15 residues. Germline CDR1 and CDR2: GTSNPN and SVGIG (reference sequence). With 0 bases removed from V and 2 bases from J, the gap between germline ends came to 14 bases. The CDR3 region is CAWSVQGSAAYEQYF. The DNA of the CDR3 is TGTGCCTGGAGTGTACAGGGCAGCGCGGCCTACGAGCAGTACTTC.

A few counts support this clonotype. The chain combines TRBV28 with TRBJ1-2; TRBD1 aligns across 10 bases. J was trimmed by 9 bases and V by 4 bases; bases with no gene match: 8. Per the germline V gene, CDR1 is MDHEN and CDR2 is SYDVKM. The CDR3 extends over 14 amino acids. In DNA form, the CDR3 reads TGTGCCAGCAGTTCCTCGCGGACAGGGGGGAGCTACACCTTC. Protein sequence: CASSSSRTGGSYTF.